This passage covers 28 T cell receptor beta chains from one sample sequenced in a study of response to subunit inactivated influenza vaccine. One entry per CDR3 protein, called by TCRdb with MiXCR from the RT-PCR reads. The table shows approximately 520,000 distinct CDR3 sequences, with about 17% occurring only once. The sequenced sample was CD4+ T cells sorted from PBMCs, obtained approximately 25 months after vaccination. These receptors all come from a man aged 45 to 75 who received an inactivated influenza vaccine.

This clonotype has only a few counts. The genes are TRBV28 and TRBJ2-7; 9 bases agree with TRBD1. The CDR3 consists of 15 residues. V lost 6 bases, J lost 4 bases, and 10 bases stayed unmatched. In germline, CDR1 is MDHEN, CDR2 SYDVKM. The CDR3 region is CASRPGGQGLYEQYF. The CDR3 DNA sequence: TGTGCCAGCAGGCCAGGGGGACAGGGTCTTTACGAGCAGTACTTC.

The sample holds a few counts of this clonotype. The chain uses TRBV20-1 and TRBJ2-2; weak D call: TRBD1 (5 bases). Germline V CDR1 and CDR2: DFQATT, SNEGSKA (reference sequence). V lost 6 bases and J lost 0, with 11 bases in between. The CDR3 contains 14 residues. CDR3 sequence: CSATRQSNTGELFF. Written as DNA, the CDR3 is TGCAGTGCGACGCGACAGTCGAACACCGGGGAGCTGTTTTTT.

The chain joins TRBV7-9 to TRBJ2-1, with D maybe TRBD1 (5 bases). CDR3 size: 17 residues. V was pared by 0 bases and J by 3 bases, with 15 bases between. Germline loops: CDR1 SEHNR, CDR2 FQNEAQ (reference sequence). DNA of the CDR3: TGTGCCAGCAGCTTAGCGGGGTTAGTAGGGGTCTACAATGAGCAGTTCTTC. Its protein is CASSLAGLVGVYNEQFF.

This clonotype was observed a handful of times. This chain connects TRBV29-1 to TRBJ1-2; the D gene is possibly TRBD1 (5 bases). V lost 5 bases and J lost 4, with 14 bases in between. Germline V gene data show CDR1 as SQVTM and CDR2 as ANQGSEA. The CDR3 is made up of 13 amino acids. The CDR3 region is CSVSQGLLYGYTF. For the CDR3, the DNA is TGCAGCGTTTCGCAGGGCCTCCTCTATGGCTACACCTTC.

This clonotype was recorded many times. The chain is built from TRBV7-2 and TRBJ2-7; D remains unclear. CDR1 SGHTA and CDR2 FQGNSA come from the germline V gene. The length of the CDR3 is 14 residues. V lost 1 base, J lost 0 bases, and 7 bases lay in between. The CDR3: CASSLGVTSYEQYF. CDR3 nucleotides: TGTGCCAGCAGCTTAGGTGTCACCTCCTACGAGCAGTACTTC.

This clonotype was detected only a few times. This rearrangement joins TRBV5-1 to TRBJ2-7, with D maybe TRBD2 (7 bases). The length of the CDR3 is 14 residues. The V end lost 0 bases, the J end lost 4 bases, and 11 bases lay between the germline ends. The V gene's germline CDR1 is SGHRS and CDR2 YFSETQ. CDR3 in DNA: TGCGCCAGCAGCTTGGAAGGGGGGGTGTACGAGCAGTACTTC. The encoded protein is CASSLEGGVYEQYF.

The chain is built from TRBV20-1 and TRBJ1-1; no clear D. Trimming removed 3 bases at V and 3 bases at J, with 5 bases between. The CDR3 extends over 11 amino acids. Per germline, CDR1 DFQATT and CDR2 SNEGSKA (reference sequence). In DNA form, the CDR3 reads TGCAGTGCTAGTCCGGACACTGAAGCTTTCTTT. Translation: CSASPDTEAFF.

This clonotype has a handful of counts. The rearrangement uses TRBV18 and TRBJ2-3; D is undetermined. Per germline, CDR1 KGHSH and CDR2 LQKENI. The V and J ends lost 3 bases and 8 bases respectively, with 9 bases between them. The CDR3 runs 12 residues. The CDR3 region is CASSPDGGTQYF. The CDR3 DNA sequence: TGTGCCAGCTCACCGGACGGCGGTACGCAGTATTTT.

This clonotype was counted only a few times. This rearrangement joins TRBV3-1 to TRBJ1-5, with TRBD1 matching over 9 bases. V was clipped by 1 base and J by 2 bases; unmatched bases: 3. This CDR3 is built from 16 residues. In germline, CDR1 is LGHDT, CDR2 YNNKEL (reference sequence). This chain's CDR3 is CASSQGTGVRNQPQHF. The CDR3 coding sequence is TGTGCCAGCAGCCAAGGGACAGGGGTACGCAATCAGCCCCAGCATTTT.

V gene TRBV29-1 combines with J gene TRBJ2-7; 8 bases align to TRBD2. The CDR3 is 17 amino acids. Per the germline V gene, CDR1 is SQVTM and CDR2 is ANQGSEA. V lost 5 bases and J lost 3; bases outside the gene matches: 18. As DNA, the CDR3 is TGCAGCGTTCGGGAGCAGCGGGAGTGGGGGCCTTTCTACGAGCAGTACTTC. Translated: CSVREQREWGPFYEQYF.

The CDR3 bases are TGTGCCTGGAGTGCCCCGGGAGGATGGAATGAGCAGTTCTTC. It codes for CAWSAPGGWNEQFF. V is TRBV30 and J is TRBJ2-1; 7 nucleotides line up with TRBD2. Trimming at V came to 1 base and at J to 7 bases, leaving 7 bases not matched to a gene. Germline loops: CDR1 GTSNPN, CDR2 SVGIG (reference sequence). The CDR3 has 14 amino acids.

The chain combines TRBV4-1 with TRBJ2-5, with D unclear. This CDR3 has 15 residues. The V end lost 4 bases, the J end lost 0 bases, and 12 bases lay between the germline ends. Germline CDR1 is MGHRA and CDR2 is YSYEKL. For the CDR3, the DNA is TGCGCCAGCAGCCCTCATTGGGTGTACCAAGAGACCCAGTACTTC. It codes for CASSPHWVYQETQYF.

This sequence joins TRBV20-1 and TRBJ2-3, with 7 bases fitting TRBD1. This CDR3 region has 16 residues. The trim removed 5 bases at V and 0 bases at J, leaving 11 bases unmatched. In germline, CDR1 is DFQATT, CDR2 SNEGSKA (reference sequence). CDR3 residues: CSALNPGGSSTDTQYF. CDR3 nucleotides: TGCAGTGCTTTGAACCCAGGGGGAAGTAGCACAGATACGCAGTATTTT.

The rearrangement links TRBV7-2 to TRBJ2-1; TRBD2 matches at 16 bases. Per germline, CDR1 SGHTA and CDR2 FQGNSA. V gave up 5 bases and J gave up 6 bases; unmatched junction bases: 7. The CDR3 is 17 residues long. CDR3 sequence reads: CASSTGTSGGEGNEQFF. CDR3 DNA sequence: TGTGCCAGCAGCACCGGGACTAGCGGGGGGGAGGGCAATGAGCAGTTCTTC.

The sample holds many counts of this clonotype. This sequence joins TRBV10-3 and TRBJ2-5, with D perhaps TRBD1 (5 bases). The CDR3 consists of 15 residues. The V gene lost 0 bases and the J gene lost 4 bases, with 12 bases spanning the gap. Germline V gene sequence: CDR1 ENHRY, CDR2 SYGVKD. The CDR3: CAISESDKGRETQYF. The CDR3 DNA reads as TGTGCCATCAGTGAGTCGGACAAGGGCCGAGAGACCCAGTACTTC.

This clonotype was detected only a few times. This chain uses TRBV7-2 with TRBJ2-2; TRBD1 matches at 10 bases. The CDR3 is made up of 15 amino acids. The J segment lost 4 bases and the V segment lost 5 bases, leaving 4 bases of the junction unmatched. Germline values: CDR1 SGHTA, CDR2 FQGNSA. CDR3 DNA: TGTGCCAGCAGCCGGACAGGGGGGGGCACCGGGGAGCTGTTTTTT. Protein sequence: CASSRTGGGTGELFF.

The chain combines TRBV12-3 or TRBV12-4 with TRBJ1-5; 12 nucleotides line up with TRBD1. The trim removed 5 bases at V and 1 base at J, leaving 6 bases unmatched. The CDR3 covers 17 residues. The CDR3 spells CASSPGQGATSNQPQHF. DNA for the CDR3: TGTGCCAGCAGTCCGGGACAGGGGGCGACGAGCAATCAGCCCCAGCATTTT.

This clonotype turned up a few times. This chain connects TRBV20-1 to TRBJ2-1, with 8 bases identical to TRBD2. V lost 0 bases to trimming and J lost 6 bases; unmatched junction nucleotides: 10. Germline CDR1 DFQATT, CDR2 SNEGSKA (reference sequence). The CDR3 consists of 16 residues. The CDR3 here is CSARDTAGTRGNEQFF. CDR3 sequence (DNA): TGCAGTGCTAGAGACACCGCCGGGACTAGGGGCAATGAGCAGTTCTTC.

This clonotype showed up just a few times. V and J are TRBV4-2 and TRBJ2-1; 14 nucleotides agree with TRBD2. Germline V gene sequence: CDR1 LGHNA, CDR2 YNFKEQ. J gave up 10 bases and V 0 bases, and 11 bases lay outside the gene matches. The CDR3 totals 18 residues. This chain's CDR3 is CASSQDPGLAGGGGEQFF. The CDR3 DNA sequence: TGTGCCAGCAGCCAAGACCCCGGACTAGCGGGAGGTGGGGGCGAGCAGTTCTTC.

The CDR3 sequence: CASSPRQSYNEQFF. As DNA, the CDR3 is TGTGCCAGCAGTCCCCGACAGTCCTACAATGAGCAGTTCTTC. The rearrangement uses TRBV12-3 or TRBV12-4 and TRBJ2-1; D is possibly TRBD1 (5 bases). This CDR3 region has 14 residues. V lost 5 bases and J lost 1, with 9 bases in between.

The chain carries TRBV5-5 and TRBJ2-5, with TRBD2 as a possible D gene (6 bases). There are 13 residues in the CDR3. Germline V gene data show CDR1 as SGHKS and CDR2 as YYEKEE (reference sequence). V gave up 4 bases and J gave up 2 bases, with 9 bases separating them. The CDR3 spells CASSVGRQETQYF. CDR3 nucleotide sequence: TGTGCCAGCAGCGTCGGGAGACAAGAGACCCAGTACTTC.

This clonotype was found a few times. The V gene is TRBV28, the J gene TRBJ2-5; D call uncertain. V gave up 6 bases and J gave up 5 bases, with 10 bases separating them. Germline values: CDR1 MDHEN, CDR2 SYDVKM. The CDR3 consists of 12 residues. In DNA form, the CDR3 reads TGTGCCAGCAGCAGATATGCGGAGACCCAGTACTTC. This sequence encodes CASSRYAETQYF. The full variable domain, completed using reference TRBV28 and TRBJ2-5, is DVKVTQSSRYLVKRTGEKVFLECVQDMDHENMFWYRQDPGLGLRLIYFSYDVKMKEKGDIPEGYSVSREKKERFSLILESASTNQTSMYLCASSRYAETQYFGPGTRLLVL.

This clonotype was seen a few times. This chain connects TRBV11-1 to TRBJ2-1; unclear D gene. The CDR3 loop spans 16 amino acids. Germline CDR1 SGHAT, CDR2 FQDESV (reference sequence). Trimming pared 4 bases from V and 0 bases from J, leaving 13 bases between. The CDR3 region has the DNA TGTGCCAGCAGCTCCCCTCTGGCCAGCTCCTACAATGAGCAGTTCTTC. Its protein is CASSSPLASSYNEQFF.

This clonotype showed up many times. The chain combines TRBV6-5 with TRBJ1-2; weak D call: TRBD1 (5 bases). The germline V gene has CDR1 MNHEY and CDR2 SVGAGI. This CDR3 region has 12 residues. V dropped 6 bases and J dropped 2 bases, with 7 bases sitting between them. The CDR3 sequence: CASRRQNYGYTF. The CDR3 region has the DNA TGTGCCAGCAGACGACAGAACTATGGCTACACCTTC.

This clonotype was recorded a few times. This rearrangement joins TRBV7-9 to TRBJ2-3; no clear D. The V gene's germline CDR1 is SEHNR and CDR2 FQNEAQ (reference sequence). This CDR3 spans 14 amino acids. V was clipped by 6 bases and J by 3 bases, with 13 bases between them. The chain's CDR3 is CASRRPHRTDTQYF. Written as DNA, the CDR3 is TGTGCCAGCAGACGGCCCCACCGGACAGATACGCAGTATTTT. The full variable domain, its missing parts supplied by reference TRBV7-9 and TRBJ2-3, is DTGVSQNPRHKITKRGQNVTFRCDPISEHNRLYWYRQTLGQGPEFLTYFQNEAQLEKSRLLSDRFSAERPKGSFSTLEIQRTEQGDSAMYLCASRRPHRTDTQYFGPGTRLTVL.

A few counts support this clonotype. This chain connects TRBV12-3 or TRBV12-4 to TRBJ2-3, with 7 bases aligning to TRBD1. The CDR3 covers 15 residues. Trimming at V came to 7 bases and at J to 6 bases, leaving 13 bases not matched to a gene. CDR3 sequence reads: CASTHLGTVADTQYF. The CDR3 DNA follows: TGTGCCAGCACCCACCTCGGGACAGTTGCGGATACGCAGTATTTT.

The chain couples TRBV6-1 to TRBJ2-1; 11 bases align to TRBD1. V gave up 6 bases and J gave up 9 bases; unmatched junction bases: 7. Germline assignment: CDR1 MNHNS and CDR2 SASEGT. The length of the CDR3 is 14 residues. CDR3 sequence reads: CASRNRDRGIEQFF. The CDR3 DNA is TGTGCCAGCAGGAACCGGGACAGGGGGATTGAGCAGTTCTTC.

This clonotype has a handful of counts. The chain employs TRBV7-9 and TRBJ1-4, with D uncertain. The CDR3 length is 14 residues. Germline loops: CDR1 SEHNR, CDR2 FQNEAQ (reference sequence). Between the trimmed V and J ends, which lost 3 bases and 0 bases, there was a span of 5 bases. CDR3 sequence: CASSLFSTNEKLFF. DNA of the CDR3: TGTGCCAGCAGCTTGTTTTCAACTAATGAAAAACTGTTTTTT.